A selection of T cell receptor beta chains follows, all from one sample in a study of type 1 and type 2 diabetes patients. TCRdb re-called the multiplex PCR reads with MiXCR, one entry per CDR3 protein. The sample includes around 300,000 distinct CDR3 sequences, more than 40% of them seen just once. Sample: peripheral blood mononuclear cells (PBMCs). The receptors originated from a man in his late teens or twenties with type 2 diabetes. The CDR3 runs from the conserved cysteine through the conserved F or W. The D gene is left open where the match is weak. Rows may omit the clone size; those that give it use once, few, many or a size class.

>TRBJ1-5|-|-|TRBV25-1
TGTGCCAGCAGCGTTAGCAATCAGCCCCAGCATTTT
CASSVSNQPQHF
>TRBJ2-2|-|-|TRBV15
TGTGCCACCAGCAGAGATTTTGTCACCGGGGAGCTGTTTTTT
CATSRDFVTGELFF
>TRBJ1-2|-|-|TRBV2
TGTGCCAGCAGTGAGGGGTTTGGCTACACCTTC
CASSEGFGYTF
>TRBJ1-5|-|many|TRBV2
TGTGCCAGCAGCTCGACAGTTACTTATAGCAATCAGCCCCAGCATTTT
CASSSTVTYSNQPQHF
>TRBJ2-5|-|-|TRBV2
TGTGCTAGTGGAAGGGGGGGGGAGACCCAGTACTTC
CASGRGGETQYF
>TRBJ1-5|-|-|TRBV19
TGTGCCAGTAGCCCCCCCCGGGATCCCTGGGGGCCCCAGCATTTT
CASSPPRDPWGPQHF
>TRBJ2-7|-|-|TRBV12-3/TRBV12-4
TGTGCCAGCAGTCAACAGTCGGTAGGTCACGAGCAGTACTTC
CASSQQSVGHEQYF
>TRBJ2-3|TRBD2|few|TRBV7-2
TGTGCCAGCAGCTTAGCAAGGACTAGCGCCACAGATACGCAGTATTTT
CASSLARTSATDTQYF
>TRBJ2-7|-|-|TRBV30
TGTGCCTGGAGTCCCCTCGGGAACGCAAATTCCTACGAGCAGTACTTC
CAWSPLGNANSYEQYF
>TRBJ2-7|-|-|TRBV2
TGTACCAGCACCTTGCTGCCAGGCGAGCAGTACTTC
CTSTLLPGEQYF
>TRBJ1-6|-|many|TRBV10-1
TGCGCCAGCAGTGACGGTCCTTATTCACCCCTCCACTTT
CASSDGPYSPLHF
>TRBJ2-2|TRBD1|few|TRBV10-3
TGTGCCATCAGGGGGACAGCGCCGGGAACCGGGGAGCTGTTTTTT
CAIRGTAPGTGELFF
>TRBJ1-4|-|-|TRBV27
TGTGCCAGCAGTCTTGGGACGGACTCCGAAAAACTGTTTTTT
CASSLGTDSEKLFF
>TRBJ1-5|TRBD1|-|TRBV9
TGTGCCAGCAGCGCCGGGACAGGGGGCGTTCAGCCCCAGCATTTT
CASSAGTGGVQPQHF
>TRBJ1-2|TRBD1|-|TRBV7-8
TGTGCCAGCAGCGCCGCAGGGGGCGCAGGGTATGGCTACACCTTC
CASSAAGGAGYGYTF
>TRBJ2-6|-|many|TRBV2
TGTGCCAGCAGTGAATTCATAGGATCTCGTAGCTCTGGGGCCAACGTCCTGACTTTC
CASSEFIGSRSSGANVLTF
>TRBJ1-5|-|-|TRBV30
TGTGCCTGGAGTGTGATGGGGGGAGGACAGCCCCAGCATTTT
CAWSVMGGGQPQHF
>TRBJ2-3|-|-|TRBV7-2
TGTGCCAGCAGCTTAATTGTGGGACCTAGCACAGATACGCAGTATTTT
CASSLIVGPSTDTQYF
>TRBJ2-1|TRBD2|few|TRBV29-1
TGCAGCGTGACTAGCGGGGTAAGCTCCTACAATGAGCAGTTCTTC
CSVTSGVSSYNEQFF
>TRBJ2-1|-|-|TRBV13
TGTGCCAGCAGCCAGAGGGGGGGCCAGACCTACAATGAGCAGTTCTTC
CASSQRGGQTYNEQFF
>TRBJ2-5|-|few|TRBV7-8
TGTGCCAGCAGCTACGAGCGACAGGCCCAGTACTTC
CASSYERQAQYF
>TRBJ2-2|-|few|TRBV7-2
TGTGCCAGCAGCTTAGTACCACTAGGGATCACCGGGGAGCTGTTTTTT
CASSLVPLGITGELFF
>TRBJ1-4|-|-|TRBV15
TGTGCCACCAGCAGGCAGGGAAATGAAAAACTGTTTTTT
CATSRQGNEKLFF
>TRBJ2-2|-|-|TRBV6-1
TGTGCCAGCAGTGTGGATGGAGTCTGGGGGGAGCTGTTTTTT
CASSVDGVWGELFF
>TRBJ2-7|TRBD1|many|TRBV13
TGTGCCAGCAGGAATACCGGGACAGGGGGCCGCGAGCAGTACTTC
CASRNTGTGGREQYF
>TRBJ2-1|-|few|TRBV30
TGTGCCTGGAGTATTCCGGGACTCTTCAATGAGCAGTTCTTC
CAWSIPGLFNEQFF
>TRBJ2-2|-|-|TRBV2
TGTGCCAGCAGCTTTATGCGCGCCGGGGAGCTGTTTTTT
CASSFMRAGELFF
>TRBJ2-5|-|-|TRBV19
TGTGCCACTCCGAGTCGGGGGCTAGAGACCCAGTACTTC
CATPSRGLETQYF
>TRBJ2-3|-|few|TRBV19
TGTGCCAGTAGTACCGGAATATTCACAGATACGCAGTATTTT
CASSTGIFTDTQYF
>TRBJ2-5|-|-|TRBV29-1
TGCAGCGTTGTCCCCGACCAGCCGCAAGAGACCCAGTACTTC
CSVVPDQPQETQYF
>TRBJ1-3|-|-|TRBV20-1
TGCAGTGCCGGCCGCAGTTCTGGAAACACCATATATTTT
CSAGRSSGNTIYF
>TRBJ2-2|TRBD2|few|TRBV15
TGTGTCACCAGCGGGGTCGTAAGGGAGCTGTTTTTT
CVTSGVVRELFF
>TRBJ2-1|TRBD2|-|TRBV19
TGTGCCAGTAGTACGGGACTAGAATCCTACAATGAGCAGTTCTTC
CASSTGLESYNEQFF
>TRBJ2-7|TRBD1|few|TRBV19
TGTGCCAGTAGTATTTTCAGTGGACAGGACTACGAGCAGTACTTC
CASSIFSGQDYEQYF
>TRBJ1-2|-|-|TRBV4-2
TGTGCCAGCAGCCAAGCTAGGGCAGATGGCTACACCTTC
CASSQARADGYTF
>TRBJ2-1|TRBD2|few|TRBV9
TGTGCCAGCAGCGTAGTATCGGGAGGTAGGGATGAGCAGTTCTTC
CASSVVSGGRDEQFF
>TRBJ1-1|-|-|TRBV6-1
TGTGCCAGCAGTGAACCAGGGTTCTTTGGCACTGAAGCTTTCTTT
CASSEPGFFGTEAFF
>TRBJ1-5|TRBD1|many|TRBV27
TGTGCCAGCAGTTACTCCGGGACAGGTGTCCTTCAGCCCCAGCATTTT
CASSYSGTGVLQPQHF
>TRBJ1-1|-|-|TRBV6-5
TGTGCCAGCAGCTTAGTTGGGGGGGGAGCTGAAGCTTTCTTT
CASSLVGGGAEAFF
>TRBJ2-1|TRBD2|-|TRBV7-9
TGTGCCAGCAGTTCTACCGGGACTAGCTACAATGAGCAGTTCTTC
CASSSTGTSYNEQFF
>TRBJ2-1|TRBD2|-|TRBV5-1
TGCGCCAGCAGCTCCCCAGGTGGCGGGAGGGCCGTTGTTGAGCAGTTCTTC
CASSSPGGGRAVVEQFF
>TRBJ2-7|-|few|TRBV20-1
TGCAGTGCTAGATTGAAGTACGAGCAGTACTTC
CSARLKYEQYF
>TRBJ1-1|-|-|TRBV19
TGTGCCAGTAGTATTCTCAGGAACACTGAAGCTTTCTTT
CASSILRNTEAFF
>TRBJ1-1|-|few|TRBV5-1
TGCGCCAGCAGCAAAGAGACCAACACTGAAGCTTTCTTT
CASSKETNTEAFF
>TRBJ1-1|-|many|TRBV10-1
TGCGCCAGCAGTGAAGGGGACACTGAAGCTTTCTTT
CASSEGDTEAFF
>TRBJ2-2|TRBD2|few|TRBV19
TGTGCCAGTACCTCTCCAGCGGGGGCGCGGTACACCGGGGAGCTGTTTTTT
CASTSPAGARYTGELFF
>TRBJ1-1|-|-|TRBV19
TGTGCCAGTAGACAAATGGCACAGGGGAACACTGAAGCTTTCTTT
CASRQMAQGNTEAFF